The 24 T cell receptor beta chains below were found in one sample sequenced in a study of cytomegalovirus exposure and HLA in healthy donors. The PCR made use of 60 Vbeta and 13 Jbeta primers. Clones were sequenced by immunoSEQ multiplex PCR, and TCRdb holds only the in-frame ones, with some missing. The top ten hold approximately 8% of the sample, which has about 150,000 clones, around 75% seen once. Specimen: PBMCs. Every receptor here comes from a man aged 25-40 years in good health and CMV-seropositive.

V is TRBV7-2 and J is TRBJ2-5, with D maybe TRBD1 (6 bases). Near its end, the DNA agrees better with TRBJ2-7, so the J call may be wrong. Per the germline V gene, CDR1 is SGHTA and CDR2 is FQGNSA. The CDR3 runs to 15 residues. The CDR3 loop is CASSLAQGGLHEQYF. The CDR3 region has the DNA TGTGCCAGCAGCTTAGCACAGGGTGGTCTACACGAGCAGTACTTC.

The V call is TRBV28, the J call TRBJ2-7; D is undetermined. Deletions cut 7 bases from V and 7 bases from J, with 20 bases between. Germline CDR1 is MDHEN and CDR2 is SYDVKM. The CDR3 covers 14 residues. In DNA, the CDR3 is TGTGCCAGCAATTTGGGCCTCCCCGCACGAGAGCAGTACTTC. Protein: CASNLGLPAREQYF.

The V and J genes are TRBV28 and TRBJ2-7, with 8 bases that match TRBD1. Trimming took 6 bases from V and 7 from J; bases not matched to a gene: 8. Germline loops: CDR1 MDHEN, CDR2 SYDVKM. CDR3 length: 13 amino acids. The CDR3 nucleotides read TGTGCCAGCAGCCCGGGACAGGCCCGGGAGCAGTACTTC. This gives the protein CASSPGQAREQYF.

The J gene is TRBJ2-7, the V gene TRBV5-1, with TRBD2 as a possible D gene (7 bases). The ends were cut back, 4 bases at V and 0 bases at J, with 11 bases in the middle. The length of the CDR3 is 14 residues. Germline V CDR1 and CDR2: SGHRS, YFSETQ. CDR3 in DNA: TGCGCCAGCAGCAGGGGGGGGGTCTCCTACGAGCAGTACTTC. Protein: CASSRGGVSYEQYF.

The CDR3 loop is CASSLRLLTGELFF. CDR3 sequence (DNA): TGTGCCAGCAGTTTGAGGCTACTTACCGGGGAGCTGTTTTTT. The J gene is TRBJ2-2, the V gene TRBV28; unclear D gene. V lost 3 bases and J 5 bases, leaving 10 bases between the germline ends. Germline V gene data show CDR1 as MDHEN and CDR2 as SYDVKM. This CDR3 region has 14 residues.

This clone was picked up one time. V is TRBV10-1 and J is TRBJ2-5; D unclear. CDR3 size: 13 residues. In germline, CDR1 is WNHNN, CDR2 SYGVQD (reference sequence). V shed 4 bases and J shed 2 bases, with 8 bases lying between them. CDR3 protein: CASSGRKQETQYF. The CDR3 bases are TGCGCCAGCAGTGGCAGGAAGCAAGAGACCCAGTACTTC.

The chain couples TRBV6-6 to TRBJ1-2; D is possibly TRBD1 (6 bases). V lost 6 bases, J lost 3 bases, and 14 bases lay in between. Germline V gene data show CDR1 as MNHNY and CDR2 as SVGAGI (reference sequence). This CDR3 is built from 14 residues. The DNA for the CDR3 is TGTGCCAGCAGGCCTGCGGGGGGCGACTATGGCTACACCTTC. Translated, it gives CASRPAGGDYGYTF.

V gene TRBV5-4 combines with J gene TRBJ2-3; 16 bases match TRBD2. V was clipped by 3 bases and J by 4 bases; unmatched bases: 5. The CDR3 runs to 17 residues. Germline V lookup: CDR1 SGHNT, CDR2 YYREEE (reference sequence). In DNA form, the CDR3 reads TGTGCCAGCAGCTACGGGACTAGCGGGAGGGCCTCAGATACGCAGTATTTT. Residues: CASSYGTSGRASDTQYF.

V gene TRBV6-5 combines with J gene TRBJ1-5; the D is unclear. The germline V gene encodes CDR1 MNHEY and CDR2 SVGAGI. There are 13 residues in the CDR3. Deletions cut 6 bases from V and 9 bases from J, with 15 bases between. CDR3 in DNA: TGTGCCAGCAGCCCCACAGCTATGCTGCCCCAGCATTTT. Translating it yields CASSPTAMLPQHF.

This clone was seen a few times. The V gene is TRBV5-4, the J gene TRBJ2-5; D might be TRBD2 (6 bases). Germline lookup yields CDR1 SGHNT and CDR2 YYREEE (reference sequence). The CDR3 is 13 amino acids. Trimming pared 0 bases from V and 10 bases from J, leaving 13 bases between. The CDR3 sequence: CASSLGGPGGQYF. CDR3 coding DNA: TGTGCCAGCAGCTTGGGCGGGCCCGGGGGCCAGTACTTC.

This chain joins TRBV18 and TRBJ1-2; 8 nucleotides agree with TRBD1. The V and J ends lost 3 bases and 4 bases, in that order; junction bases with no gene match: 4. This CDR3 contains 14 residues. Germline assignment: CDR1 KGHSH and CDR2 LQKENI. CDR3 in DNA: TGTGCCAGCTCACCGCGCAGGGGGCCCTATGGCTACACCTTC. It specifies CASSPRRGPYGYTF.

This clone was recorded only once. This chain joins TRBV18 and TRBJ1-6, with D uncertain. CDR3 length: 14 amino acids. The V end lost 2 bases, the J end lost 2 bases, and 4 bases lay between the germline ends. CDR1 is KGHSH and CDR2 is LQKENI in the germline V gene. In DNA form, the CDR3 reads TGTGCCAGCTCACCAAGCGCCTATAATTCACCCCTCCACTTT. Amino acids: CASSPSAYNSPLHF.

The CDR3 DNA follows: TGTGCCAGCAGCTTACAGGGGGGAAAAGGAAACACCATATATTTT. Amino acid sequence: CASSLQGGKGNTIYF. This chain uses TRBV7-3 with TRBJ1-3, with 7 bases that match TRBD1. The germline V gene has CDR1 SGHTA and CDR2 FQGTGA. This CDR3 is built from 15 residues. With V trimmed by 2 bases and J by 4 bases, 5 bases remained unmatched.

The sample holds a few counts of this clone. J is TRBJ1-1 and V is TRBV14; D gene ambiguous. Germline CDR1 reads SGHDN; CDR2 reads FVKESK. The CDR3 is 13 residues long. The V end lost 2 bases, the J end lost 5 bases, and 9 bases lay between the germline ends. The CDR3 is CASSQSPGTEAFF. The CDR3 bases are TGTGCCAGCAGCCAATCACCGGGTACTGAAGCTTTCTTT.

The CDR3: CASSLRLTGELFF. CDR3 DNA sequence: TGCGCCAGCAGCCTGCGGCTCACCGGGGAGCTGTTTTTT. V gene TRBV4-3 combines with J gene TRBJ2-2; D is ambiguous. Germline V gives CDR1 LGHNA, CDR2 YSLEER. Deletions cut 4 bases from V and 4 bases from J, with 7 bases between. The CDR3 runs to 13 residues.

The genes are TRBV11-3 and TRBJ2-1, with D perhaps TRBD1 (5 bases). This CDR3 comprises 15 residues. The V gene lost 1 base and the J gene lost 5 bases, with 12 bases spanning the gap. Germline-derived CDR1 and CDR2 are SGHNT and YENEEA. The CDR3 loop reads CASSLGGRRDNEQFF. CDR3 sequence (DNA): TGTGCCAGCAGCTTAGGCGGCCGCAGGGACAATGAGCAGTTCTTC.

This clone has more than one count but fewer than ten. The rearrangement uses TRBV14 and TRBJ1-2; D is unresolved. CDR3 length: 16 amino acids. V was shortened by 1 base and J by 0 bases, with 12 bases between the two germline ends. Per the germline V gene, CDR1 is SGHDN and CDR2 is FVKESK. The CDR3 loop is CASSQGAGSANYGYTF. The CDR3 bases are TGTGCCAGCAGCCAAGGGGCGGGCTCTGCTAACTATGGCTACACCTTC.

The chain uses TRBV21-1 and TRBJ2-5; the DNA was not used to check the table's D call, TRBD1. The end of the DNA is better explained by TRBJ2-7, so the J call may be wrong. TRBV21-1 is a pseudogene. This CDR3 comprises 17 residues. CDR3 DNA sequence: TGTGCCAGCAGCAAAGAGGGGCGGGGGACAGGGGGCTTCGAGCAGTACTTC. Encoded protein: CASSKEGRGTGGFEQYF.

This clone was observed a few times. The chain is built from TRBV29-1 and TRBJ2-7; the match to TRBD1 covers 9 bases. This CDR3 spans 14 amino acids. Trimming cost V 8 bases and J 5 bases; bases outside gene matches: 13. Germline V gene sequence: CDR1 SQVTM, CDR2 ANQGSEA. CDR3 bases: TGCAGCCCGCCTCTCCACAGGGGGCACGACGAGCAGTACTTC. Protein product: CSPPLHRGHDEQYF.

The chain uses TRBV5-1 and TRBJ2-6; D is ambiguous. Germline CDR1 SGHRS, CDR2 YFSETQ. This CDR3 is 13 amino acids long. Trimming removed 7 bases from V and 4 bases from J, with 9 bases in between. The chain's CDR3 is CASCERGANVLTF. The DNA of the CDR3 is TGCGCCAGCTGCGAGAGAGGGGCCAACGTCCTGACTTTC.

This chain connects TRBV6-1 to TRBJ2-1; 7 bases are shared with TRBD1. The V gene end was trimmed by 3 bases and the J gene end by 2 bases; junction bases not matched to a gene: 4. Germline V lookup: CDR1 MNHNS, CDR2 SASEGT. The CDR3 spans 15 residues. DNA for the CDR3: TGTGCCAGCAGTGATTCCGGGACAGCCTACAATGAGCAGTTCTTC. Translating it yields CASSDSGTAYNEQFF.

The V call is TRBV6-1, the J call TRBJ1-5; D is unclear. This CDR3 region has 14 residues. CDR1 and CDR2 (germline): MNHNS, SASEGT. V lost 1 base to trimming and J lost 2 bases, with 6 bases between them. Here the CDR3 reads CASSEVGGNQPQHF. The CDR3 DNA sequence: TGTGCCAGCAGTGAAGTCGGGGGCAATCAGCCCCAGCATTTT.

The V call is TRBV2, the J call TRBJ2-5; TRBD1 agrees at 7 bases. The CDR3 runs to 14 residues. Germline V CDR1 and CDR2: SNHLY, FYNNEI. V was clipped by 3 bases and J by 2 bases; unmatched bases: 3. This CDR3 is CASSDGTVQETQYF. The DNA for the CDR3 is TGTGCCAGCAGTGATGGGACAGTACAAGAGACCCAGTACTTC. Supplemented by reference TRBV2 and TRBJ2-5, the full variable domain reads EPEVTQTPSHQVTQMGQEVILRCVPISNHLYFYWYRQILGQKVEFLVSFYNNEISEKSEIFDDQFSVERPDGSNFTLKIRSTKLEDSAMYFCASSDGTVQETQYFGPGTRLLVL.

The J gene is TRBJ1-1, the V gene TRBV4-1, with D hard to call. V was cut by 1 base and J by 0 bases, with 9 bases left in between. CDR1 is MGHRA, CDR2 YSYEKL, per germline. This CDR3 comprises 15 residues. CDR3 DNA: TGCGCCAGCAGCCAAGCGGAGCGGGTGAACACTGAAGCTTTCTTT. Protein product: CASSQAERVNTEAFF.